The clone carrying this TCR beta chain was counted a few times. Trimming cost V 4 bases and J 1 base, with 11 bases left between them. The CDR3 totals 15 residues. Germline CDR1 reads LNHNV; CDR2 reads YYDKDF (reference sequence). Each sample received Survey-level depth of up to 500,000 reads. Sequencing was performed with immunoSEQ multiplex PCR; in TCRdb, only in-frame clones are kept and a portion is missing. Of tens of thousands of clones listed, around 79% were seen once; the top ten hold about 4%. One to two pinch biopsies were taken from the rectum during colonoscopy. The record originates from a study of pediatric ulcerative colitis.

V gene TRBV15 combines with J gene TRBJ1-5; D is possibly TRBD1 (6 bases). Sequencing was done on a sample of gut tissue. The clonotype originates from a girl between 5 and 17 years old with moderate ulcerative colitis. Here the CDR3 reads CATSTGQRSNQPQHF. For the CDR3, the DNA is TGTGCCACCAGCACTGGACAGCGGAGCAATCAGCCCCAGCATTTT.